The entry below gives a single T cell receptor beta chain sequence along with its context. The sample is drawn from a study of cytomegalovirus exposure and HLA in healthy donors. V lost 4 bases to trimming and J lost 1 base; unmatched junction nucleotides: 9. CDR3 length: 17 amino acids. Germline-derived CDR1 and CDR2 are MNHEY and SMNVEV (reference sequence). With 60 Vbeta and 13 Jbeta primers, the PCR was carried out. Data came from immunoSEQ multiplex PCR; TCRdb stores just in-frame clones and leaves some out. The sample comprises around 130,000 clones, more than 80% of which are singletons, and just over 2.5% rests with the top ten.

This clonotype was sampled from a man aged 25 to 40 in good health and CMV-seronegative. Sequenced input: PBMCs. The chain employs TRBV27 and TRBJ2-1; 8 bases fit TRBD2. For the CDR3, the DNA is TGTGCCAGCAGTTCCCCGCAGATAGCGGGATCCTACAATGAGCAGTTCTTC. Translating it yields CASSSPQIAGSYNEQFF.